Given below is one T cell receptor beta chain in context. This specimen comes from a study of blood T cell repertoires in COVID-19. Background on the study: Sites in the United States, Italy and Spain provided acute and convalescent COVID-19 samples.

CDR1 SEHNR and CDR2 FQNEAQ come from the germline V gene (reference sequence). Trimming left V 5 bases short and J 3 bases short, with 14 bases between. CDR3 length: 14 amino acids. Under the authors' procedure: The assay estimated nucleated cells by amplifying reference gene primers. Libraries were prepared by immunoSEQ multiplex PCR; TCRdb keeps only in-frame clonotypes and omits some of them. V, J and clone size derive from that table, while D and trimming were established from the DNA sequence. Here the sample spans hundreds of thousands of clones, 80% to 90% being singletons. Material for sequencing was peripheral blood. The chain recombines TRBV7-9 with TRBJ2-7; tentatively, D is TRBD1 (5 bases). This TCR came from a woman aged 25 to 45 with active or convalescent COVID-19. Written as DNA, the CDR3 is TGTGCCAGCAGCAGGGGTGAGGTTTTCTACGAGCAGTACTTC. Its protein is CASSRGEVFYEQYF.